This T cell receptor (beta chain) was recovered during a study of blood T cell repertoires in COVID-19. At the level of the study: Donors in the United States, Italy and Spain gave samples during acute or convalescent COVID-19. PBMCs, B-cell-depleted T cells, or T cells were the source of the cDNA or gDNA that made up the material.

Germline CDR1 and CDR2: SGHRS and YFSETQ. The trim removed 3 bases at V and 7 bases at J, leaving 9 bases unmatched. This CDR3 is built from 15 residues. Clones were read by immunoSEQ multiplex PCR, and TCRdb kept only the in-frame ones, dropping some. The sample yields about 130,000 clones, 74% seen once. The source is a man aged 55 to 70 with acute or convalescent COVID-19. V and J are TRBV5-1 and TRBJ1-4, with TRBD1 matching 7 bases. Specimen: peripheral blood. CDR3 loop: CASSSGDSTSEKLFF. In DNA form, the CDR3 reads TGCGCCAGCAGCTCCGGGGACAGCACCTCTGAAAAACTGTTTTTT.